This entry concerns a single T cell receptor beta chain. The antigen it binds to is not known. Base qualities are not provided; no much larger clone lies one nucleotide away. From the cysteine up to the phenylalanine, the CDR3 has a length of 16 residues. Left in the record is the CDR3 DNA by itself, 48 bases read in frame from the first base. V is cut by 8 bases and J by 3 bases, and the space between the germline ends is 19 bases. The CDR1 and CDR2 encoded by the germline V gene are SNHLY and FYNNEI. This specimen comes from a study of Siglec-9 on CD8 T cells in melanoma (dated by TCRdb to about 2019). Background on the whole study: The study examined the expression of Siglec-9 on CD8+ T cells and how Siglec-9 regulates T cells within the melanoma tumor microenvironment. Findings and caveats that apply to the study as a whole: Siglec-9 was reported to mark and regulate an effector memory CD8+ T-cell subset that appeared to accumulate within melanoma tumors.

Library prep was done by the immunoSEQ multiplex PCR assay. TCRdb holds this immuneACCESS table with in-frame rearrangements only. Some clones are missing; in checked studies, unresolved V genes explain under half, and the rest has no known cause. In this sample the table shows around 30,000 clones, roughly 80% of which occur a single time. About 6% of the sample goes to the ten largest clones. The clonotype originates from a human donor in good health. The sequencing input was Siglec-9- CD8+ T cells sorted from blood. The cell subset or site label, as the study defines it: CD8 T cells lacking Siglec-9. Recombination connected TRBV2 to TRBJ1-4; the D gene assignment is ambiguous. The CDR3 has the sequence CASDSGRVGSNEKLFF. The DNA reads TGTGCCAGCGACTCCGGGCGGGTGGGATCTAATGAAAAACTGTTTTTT. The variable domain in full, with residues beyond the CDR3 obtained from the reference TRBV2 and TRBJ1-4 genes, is EPEVTQTPSHQVTQMGQEVILRCVPISNHLYFYWYRQILGQKVEFLVSFYNNEISEKSEIFDDQFSVERPDGSNFTLKIRSTKLEDSAMYFCASDSGRVGSNEKLFFGSGTQLSVL.